Detailed here is one TCR beta chain. This clone has just one count. The target of this receptor is not known. Base qualities are missing; no much larger clone stands one base away. The cohort consisted of 650 to 850 healthy bone marrow donors. At the time of sampling, all cohort members were nominally healthy, though unrecorded immune exposures were likely present. The donor tested CMV seropositive, placing the donor among the roughly 270 seropositive members of the cohort. A peripheral blood sample was provided by each donor, and peripheral blood mononuclear cells were used for TCR beta sequencing. The Qiagen DNeasy Blood Extraction Kit was used to extract genomic DNA from the blood cell samples. According to the germline V gene, CDR1 reads MNHNS and CDR2 reads SASEGT. Spanning cysteine to phenylalanine, the CDR3 consists of 13 amino acids. Of all the DNA, just the CDR3 is kept, 39 bases in frame from base 1. Ends trimmed: V by 5 bases, J by 5 bases; bases unmatched to a gene: 3.

Libraries were built with the immunoSEQ multiplex PCR assay. The multiplex PCR relied on a mix of 60 forward primers for TCR Vbeta segments and 13 reverse primers for TCR Jbeta segments. The CDR3 region of rearranged TCR beta genes was amplified from genomic DNA with a multiplex PCR assay. The Illumina HiSeq System was used to sequence the amplified TCR beta libraries as 87-base-pair reads. As for how the authors treated the data: In a later analysis, tens of millions of unique TCR beta chains were counted across the 666 repertoires, and around 10 million of these chains were shared by at least two donors. To remove PCR and sequencing errors, raw reads were error-corrected and collapsed into unique sequences using a nearest-neighbor algorithm that merged closely related sequences. To assign V, D and J gene segments, CDR3 sequences were aligned to IMGT reference sequences. For a sequence to be retained, a match of at least six nucleotides was required to both a V gene segment and a J gene segment. Rearrangements were classified as productive when the CDR3 lacked stop codons and remained in frame with V and J, and all other rearrangements were classified as non-productive. CDR3 was defined by IMGT convention, running from the second conserved V-encoded cysteine to the conserved J-encoded phenylalanine. In an earlier analysis of around 640 of the donors, sequences lacking an unambiguous match to a single V gene segment were excluded. In an earlier analysis of around 590 of the donors, a V segment was called functional when productive rearrangements were above 56.7%, and segregating when the standard deviation between donors exceeded 5%. A statistical classification framework was built to diagnose cytomegalovirus status from the catalog of TCR beta chain sequences. In a later analysis, V and J genes were assigned by comparing TCR nucleotide sequences against IMGT/GENE-DB human TR gene sequences. A later analysis assigned CDR3 sequences and most-parsimonious VDJ recombination scenarios with the TCRdist pipeline. In a later analysis, each TCR beta chain was defined by its CDR3 amino acid sequence together with its V-gene family, and reads lacking a unique V-gene family were excluded. A later analysis removed 450 to 600 highly shared, low-generation-probability nucleotide sequences to deal with suspected cross-contamination and a sequencing artifact. For each public chain, a later analysis derived a clonal expansion index from normalized ranks of inferred template counts within each repertoire. In a later analysis, generation probabilities were computed using a VDJ recombination model fitted to out-of-frame rearrangements, and the results were checked against IGoR. In a later analysis, hypergeometric tests were used to score TCR-TCR, TCR-HLA and TCR-CMV co-occurrence, with a repertoire-size bias correction applied to TCR pairs. False discovery rates were estimated in a later analysis by permuting HLA or CMV assignments 20 times. A later analysis grouped co-occurring TCRs with DBSCAN, adding TCRdist sequence similarity when clustering within HLA-allele-positive subsets. Co-occurrence clustering excluded repertoires with fewer than 30,000 or more than 120,000 public chains, plus five with anomalous nucleotide sharing. TCRdb carries this immuneACCESS record with in-frame sequences only. Its versions omit some clonotypes, under half of them owing to an unresolved V gene in the studies checked, with the rest unexplained. That table furnishes V, J and clone size, whereas the DNA furnished D and trimming. Across this sample there are about 150,000 clones, with about 74% seen only once. Clones ranked in the top ten supply roughly 4.5% of the sample.

This sample is part of a study of cytomegalovirus exposure and HLA in healthy donors (dated 2017 in TCRdb). About the study as a whole: An earlier analysis of several hundred of the donors reported about 250 Gb of sequence data and roughly 100 million unique TCR beta sequences from roughly 200 million T cells. An early release that covered approximately 600 HLA-typed donors contained approximately 300 gigabases of sequencing data and tens of millions of unique TCR sequences. Of the roughly 390 genotyped donors, less than 90% were placed in the genetic ancestry cluster associated with self-reported Caucasian donors. The study aimed to test whether cataloging public T cell receptors could reveal signatures of past pathogen exposure. The study profiled the T cell repertoires of approximately 700 subjects by immunosequencing and related them to cytomegalovirus serostatus. In addition to the first cohort of 666 subjects, a separate validation cohort of 130 or so different subjects was used. To predict cytomegalovirus infection status, the study combined high-throughput TCR immunosequencing, statistical association of individual TCRs with disease status, and machine learning. To study patterns of TCR occurrence, a later analysis re-analyzed previously published TCR beta repertoires from around 660 donors and added high-resolution HLA genotyping. Rather than drawing on any new phenotypic data, the later analysis identified candidate immune exposures from TCR beta sequences and the way those sequences occurred across donors. An earlier analysis of several hundred of the donors applied high-throughput TCR beta sequencing to assess whether each TCR beta V gene segment acted as functional or pseudogenic. Alongside the repertoire data, information on donor age, sex, ethnicity and CMV serostatus was compiled. A later genetic analysis took genome-wide SNP genotypes for about three fifths of the 666 donors and used that subset as a discovery cohort. Every repertoire in the discovery cohort had been generated on one and the same sequencing platform. HLA typing covered class I and class II loci at four-digit resolution. The number of typed donors differed by locus: about 620-640 for A, B, C, DRB1 and DQB1; roughly 510 for DQA1; approximately 610 for DPA1; and about 450 for DPB1. Roughly 5 DR-DQ haplotypes were treated as single units for association and clustering because of strong linkage in the cohort. On average, 235,054 unique TCR beta nucleotide sequences were sequenced per donor among some 420 genotyped donors of the cohort, with around 19% of those sequences being non-productive. Study-level results and caveats: This cohort had only TCR beta chains sequenced, and the lack of alpha or paired-chain data limited which features could be detected. While some public TCRs were present in many individuals, most TCR sequences turned up only very rarely across donors. Because some donors lacked HLA typing at each locus, the association tests relied only on the typed subset. A total of 150 or so TCR beta chains were listed by the study as associated with cytomegalovirus. Immune exposure information for the cohort was limited to CMV serostatus. In a later genetic analysis, fewer N-insertions in productive TCRs were reported among donors in an Asian-associated ancestry cluster than the roughly 700-donor mean. Most CMV-associated TCR beta chains appeared to be HLA-restricted in a later analysis, and the HLA associations seemed to be driven largely by CMV exposure. Several of the top co-occurrence clusters appeared to be linked to parvovirus B19, influenza, CMV and Epstein-Barr virus, according to a later analysis. V-gene and J-gene trimming of TCR beta chains was associated with a missense DCLRE1C variant in a later genetic analysis, and the association was replicated in an independent cohort. Strong co-occurrence of HLA alleles, especially DR and DQ, made assigning TCR associations to individual alleles difficult. In a later analysis, about 17,000 TCR beta sequences were associated with specific HLA alleles at a false discovery rate of 0.05. The classifier was reported to diagnose cytomegalovirus status with high specificity and sensitivity in both the original cohort and the validation cohort. A cluster of highly shared sequence variants was judged likely to represent a technical artifact of the sequencing pipeline. According to the authors, the approach could potentially be generalized to other disease states and immunological phenotypes. Because counts were too low, seventeen rarely observed V segments, including chromosome 9 orphons, were excluded from the earlier analysis of some 590 of the donors. Some IMGT-functional V segments, including TRBV6-2 and TRBV6-3, could not be told apart with the 87-base-pair reads, so those segments were excluded. A later analysis found that TCR association rates varied across HLA loci, with DRB1 alleles showing the most associated TCRs and HLA-C alleles the fewest. A further reported finding was that TCR beta sequences accurately predicted the HLA-A and HLA-B alleles for most subjects in the first cohort. In an earlier analysis of 500 to 650 of the donors, most TCR beta V segments appeared in productive rearrangements about 87% or about 30% of the time, broadly matching IMGT annotations. Presence/absence analyses assumed roughly uniform sequencing depth across donors, an assumption that may not hold. Correlated functional status among segregating V segments might be attributable to linkage disequilibrium, but an unknown experimental factor could not be ruled out. A few of the identified cytomegalovirus-associated TCR beta chains were confirmed in vitro to be specific for cytomegalovirus antigens. Compared with equally common non-associated chains, HLA-associated TCR beta chains in a later analysis were more clonally expanded and had lower generation probabilities.

This receptor was identified in a man between 18 and 29 years old in good health and CMV-seropositive. The V gene is TRBV6-1 and the J gene is TRBJ1-2; the central 9 bases match TRBD1. What was sequenced was PBMCs. This receptor has the CDR3 CASSHGQGYGYTF. In nucleotide form, the sequence is TGTGCCAGCAGTCACGGACAGGGGTATGGCTACACCTTC.